This T cell receptor (beta chain) comes out of a study of T-cell reconstitution after alpha-beta-depleted transplantation in children. Preparing the TCRbeta library involved the use of unique molecular identifiers. MiXCR, run by TCRdb on the PCR reads, gives a single entry per CDR3 protein. The table records 250,000 to 300,000 distinct CDR3 sequences, 9.9% of them present only once. This CDR3 comprises 17 residues. Germline values: CDR1 MNHNS, CDR2 SASEGT. On this clonotype: One end of the junction varies from germline; a read error may be responsible.

J is TRBJ2-2 and V is TRBV6-1; 8 nucleotides line up with TRBD2. Sequencing used PBMCs from the stem cell graft donor, obtained from the stem cell graft. The source of this sequence is a human donor who donated a stem cell graft to a child with SCID. The CDR3 is CASSELFSGGNAGELFF. CDR3 DNA sequence: TGTGCCAGCAGTGAATTGTTTTCGGGGGGGAACGCCGGGGAGCTGTTTTTT.